These 9 T cell receptor beta chains were sequenced from one sample in a study of T cells in Graves' hyperthyroidism and ophthalmopathy (dated by TCRdb to about 2019). Library construction relied on multiplex PCR. The sequencer listed for this sample is Illumina HiSeq 2000. The TCR beta CDR3 regions were amplified from RNA transcripts. A first-round RT-PCR of the TCR CDR3 used the HTBI primer set with the Qiagen OneStep RT-PCR kit. The public sequencing data were trimmed at Q25 with fastp and processed into clonotypes with MiXCR by TCRdb, which kept only in-frame beta chains. Merged by CDR3 protein, the rows form single entries marked with the most common genes and DNA. A total of under 600,000 distinct CDR3 sequences appear in this sample, approximately 16% of them only once. Of the sample, roughly 3.4% is held by the ten largest clones. The sequenced material came from blood. The receptor set was obtained from a woman in her forties with Graves' ophthalmopathy.

This clonotype was observed many times. The rearrangement uses TRBV5-5 and TRBJ2-1; perhaps D is TRBD1 or TRBD2 (6 bases each). V was trimmed by 1 base and J by 8 bases, leaving 16 bases between them. Germline-derived CDR1 and CDR2 are SGHKS and YYEKEE (reference sequence). CDR3 length: 15 residues. CDR3 loop: CASSLSYAGEDEQFF. For the CDR3, the DNA is TGTGCCAGCAGCTTGAGCTATGCAGGGGAGGATGAGCAGTTCTTC.

This clonotype has a handful of counts. V usage is TRBV6-1 and J usage is TRBJ2-1, with D perhaps given as TRBD1 or TRBD2 (5 bases each). V lost 6 bases, J lost 1 base, and 16 bases lay in between. The CDR3 extends over 16 amino acids. From germline, CDR1 is MNHNS and CDR2 SASEGT. CDR3 sequence reads: CASSPSGTDSYNEQFF. The CDR3 DNA is TGTGCCAGCAGCCCCTCCGGGACGGATTCCTACAATGAGCAGTTCTTC.

Remarks on this clonotype: This may be a read error, as it is one base from a much larger clone. The rearrangement uses TRBV3-1 and TRBJ2-5, with 11 bases matching TRBD2. The CDR3 is made up of 17 amino acids. The germline gives CDR1 LGHDT, CDR2 YNNKEL (reference sequence). CDR3 residues: CASSQDLAGGPEEIQYF. DNA for the CDR3: TGTGCCAGCAGCCAAGATTTAGCGGGAGGGCCGGAGGAGATCCAGTACTTC.

The sample holds many counts of this clonotype. The gene calls are TRBV20-1 and TRBJ2-1; 9 bases are shared with TRBD1. Trimming removed 6 bases from V and 9 bases from J; junction bases left unmatched: 12. This CDR3 is 14 amino acids long. Germline CDR1 and CDR2: DFQATT and SNEGSKA (reference sequence). CDR3 protein: CSATAPTGGSEQFF. CDR3 in DNA: TGCAGTGCCACCGCCCCCACAGGGGGCAGTGAGCAGTTCTTC.

This clonotype occurred many times. The J gene is TRBJ2-3, the V gene TRBV10-3; weak D call: TRBD1 (6 bases). The germline gives CDR1 ENHRY, CDR2 SYGVKD. The germline V and J ends were trimmed by 6 bases and 5 bases, with 12 bases remaining between them. The CDR3 loop spans 13 amino acids. The chain's CDR3 is CAISQLQGDTQYF. CDR3 in DNA: TGTGCCATCAGCCAACTACAGGGAGATACGCAGTATTTT.

This clonotype has a count of ten or more. This chain connects TRBV12-3 or TRBV12-4 to TRBJ2-7; 7 bases agree with TRBD2. The V and J ends lost 6 bases and 2 bases, in that order; junction bases with no gene match: 16. This CDR3 region has 17 residues. CDR3 nucleotides: TGTGCCAGCAGCCCCGAGTTGGGTAGCGGGCTAACCTACGAGCAGTACTTC. Translating it yields CASSPELGSGLTYEQYF.

This clonotype was seen at least ten times. The gene calls are TRBV20-1 and TRBJ2-4; D uncertain. V was trimmed by 0 bases and J by 0 bases, leaving 9 bases between them. Germline CDR1 DFQATT, CDR2 SNEGSKA (reference sequence). CDR3 length equals 15 residues. The CDR3 nucleotides read TGCAGTGCTAGAGAAGGGTGGTTAGCCAAAAACATTCAGTACTTC. Its translation: CSAREGWLAKNIQYF.

This clonotype was seen a handful of times. This chain joins TRBV27 and TRBJ2-5; D ambiguous. The CDR3 covers 14 residues. The germline gives CDR1 MNHEY, CDR2 SMNVEV (reference sequence). Trimming took 3 bases from V and 0 from J, leaving 8 bases between them. CDR3 amino acids: CASSFQWNQETQYF. The CDR3 coding sequence is TGTGCCAGCAGTTTTCAGTGGAACCAAGAGACCCAGTACTTC.

This clonotype was detected ten times or more. The V and J genes are TRBV20-1 and TRBJ2-7; maybe TRBD1 (5 bases). Trimming pared 6 bases from V and 3 bases from J, leaving 15 bases between. The germline CDR1 and CDR2 sequences are DFQATT and SNEGSKA (reference sequence). The CDR3 is 13 amino acids. CDR3 sequence: CSAVTRDDYEQYF. DNA of the CDR3: TGCAGTGCCGTCACCAGGGATGACTACGAGCAGTACTTC.